The rows below give T cell receptor beta chains drawn from one sample of a study of T cell repertoires in cytomegalovirus infection. These TCRs' antigens remain unknown. TCRdb ran MiXCR on the reads and lists one entry per CDR3 protein. The table has approximately 65,000 distinct CDR3 sequences, 20% to 25% seen once. The sequenced sample was CD8+ T cells from cultured PBMCs, obtained from culture after CMV antigen stimulation. The origin of the receptors is a human donor in good health (CMV status not recorded). Some clones in this sample may be carry-over from other donors' samples. The CDR3 runs from the conserved cysteine through the conserved F or W. Fields, in order: V gene, D gene, J gene, clone size, CDR3 protein, CDR3 DNA. A D gene is named only where the DNA matches it firmly. Rows give clone size only sometimes, using once, few, many, or a class for an expanded clone.

>TRBV7-2|TRBD1|TRBJ1-5|NA
CASSPRGQSRQPQHF
TGTGCCAGCAGCCCGAGGGGGCAGAGCCGTCAGCCCCAGCATTTT
>TRBV7-6|TRBD1|TRBJ2-7|few
CASSISQGQGLYEQYF
TGTGCCAGCAGTATATCCCAGGGACAGGGACTCTACGAGCAGTACTTC
>TRBV2|NA|TRBJ2-7|NA
CAILDREGAEQYF
TGTGCCATTTTGGACAGGGAGGGGGCCGAGCAGTACTTC
>TRBV11-2|TRBD2|TRBJ2-3|once
CASSSRLAGLLGTQYF
TGTGCCAGCAGCTCCCGGCTAGCGGGGCTTTTGGGTACGCAGTATTTT
>TRBV6-2/TRBV6-3|TRBD1|TRBJ1-6|few
CASRPTFRGERDNSPLHF
TGTGCCAGCAGACCGACCTTCAGGGGGGAACGAGATAATTCACCCCTCCACTTT
>TRBV7-6|NA|TRBJ2-1|NA
CASSLGPESSYNEQFF
TGTGCCAGCAGCCTTGGACCGGAGAGCTCCTACAATGAGCAGTTCTTC
>TRBV11-1|NA|TRBJ2-7|NA
CASSLGRDKNYEQYF
TGTGCCAGCAGCTTAGGTAGGGACAAGAACTACGAGCAGTACTTC
>TRBV7-8|TRBD1|TRBJ1-1|NA
CASSPRTGYTEAFF
TGTGCCAGCAGCCCAAGGACAGGTTACACTGAAGCTTTCTTT
>TRBV11-3|NA|TRBJ2-2|NA
CASSLAGDTGELFF
TGTGCCAGCAGCTTAGCAGGGGATACCGGGGAGCTGTTTTTT
>TRBV7-8|NA|TRBJ2-3|few
CASSLGTPSTDTQYF
TGTGCCAGCAGCTTAGGGACACCCAGCACAGATACGCAGTATTTT
>TRBV5-1|NA|TRBJ2-1|NA
CASSLGRALSINNEQFF
TGCGCCAGCAGCTTGGGCAGGGCCTTAAGCATAAACAATGAGCAGTTCTTC
>TRBV6-2/TRBV6-3|TRBD2|TRBJ2-1|NA
CASSLRERGNNEQFF
TGTGCCAGCAGTCTAAGGGAGCGGGGCAACAATGAGCAGTTCTTC
>TRBV10-3|TRBD1|TRBJ1-1|NA
CAIDGGQANTEAFF
TGTGCCATCGATGGGGGACAGGCCAACACTGAAGCTTTCTTT
>TRBV12-3/TRBV12-4|TRBD2|TRBJ2-1|NA
CATRDSGGKGSYNEQFF
TGTGCCACACGGGATAGCGGGGGGAAAGGCTCCTACAATGAGCAGTTCTTC
>TRBV7-2|NA|TRBJ1-6|few
CASSSSRTSNSPLHF
TGTGCCAGCAGCTCGTCCCGGACAAGTAATTCACCCCTCCACTTT
>TRBV7-6|TRBD2|TRBJ2-2|NA
CASSLGTSGSITGELFF
TGTGCCAGCAGCTTGGGTACTAGCGGGAGTATCACCGGGGAGCTGTTTTTT
>TRBV4-3|NA|TRBJ2-7|NA
CASSQATSTDEQYF
TGCGCCAGCAGCCAAGCAACTAGCACCGACGAGCAGTACTTC
>TRBV10-3|NA|TRBJ1-1|NA
CAISEMNGQNTEAFF
TGTGCCATCAGTGAAATGAACGGCCAGAACACTGAAGCTTTCTTT
>TRBV4-1|TRBD1|TRBJ2-7|few
CASSRPGQGATYEQYF
TGCGCCAGCAGCCGACCCGGACAGGGGGCCACCTACGAGCAGTACTTC
>TRBV6-1|NA|TRBJ2-3|NA
CASSEAGQLVLKGTDTQYF
TGTGCCAGCAGTGAAGCTGGGCAACTCGTACTCAAAGGCACAGATACGCAGTATTTT
>TRBV28|NA|TRBJ2-3|many
CASTPSAGQDTQYF
TGTGCCAGCACCCCGAGTGCGGGCCAAGATACGCAGTATTTT
>TRBV19|TRBD1|TRBJ1-5|few
CASRTGGMLGNQPQHF
TGTGCCAGCAGGACAGGGGGCATGTTAGGCAATCAGCCCCAGCATTTT
>TRBV5-1|NA|TRBJ1-2|NA
CASTLARGVDYGYTF
TGCGCCAGCACGCTTGCGAGGGGGGTTGACTATGGCTACACCTTC
>TRBV4-1|TRBD2|TRBJ2-7|few
CASSQKDASGYYEQYF
TGCGCCAGCAGCCAAAAAGACGCTAGCGGATACTACGAGCAGTACTTC
>TRBV6-5|NA|TRBJ1-1|few
CASSYGGNTEAFF
TGTGCCAGCAGTTACGGCGGGAACACTGAAGCTTTCTTT
>TRBV12-5|NA|TRBJ1-5|few
CASRASGAVQPQHF
TGTGCTTCCCGGGCGTCAGGAGCAGTACAGCCCCAGCATTTT
>TRBV7-6|TRBD2|TRBJ2-5|NA
CASSFPTAGEETQYF
TGTGCCAGCAGCTTCCCTACGGCGGGGGAAGAGACCCAGTACTTC
>TRBV14|NA|TRBJ1-1|NA
CASSSYPEHAFF
TGTGCCAGCAGCAGCTACCCGGAACACGCTTTCTTT
>TRBV28|NA|TRBJ2-7|NA
CASSYPGTSKGLEQYF
TGTGCCAGCAGTTATCCCGGGACATCGAAGGGCCTCGAGCAGTACTTC
>TRBV7-6|TRBD1|TRBJ2-1|NA
CASGDRAYNEQFF
TGTGCCAGCGGGGACAGGGCCTACAATGAGCAGTTCTTC
>TRBV12-3/TRBV12-4|NA|TRBJ2-2|NA
CASSFDGAAGELFF
TGTGCCAGCAGTTTCGATGGGGCTGCCGGGGAGCTGTTTTTT
>TRBV12-3/TRBV12-4|NA|TRBJ2-1|NA
CASSSRTSYNEQFF
TGTGCCAGCAGTTCGCGGACCAGCTACAATGAGCAGTTCTTC
>TRBV7-2|TRBD2|TRBJ2-1|NA
CASSPRAGNNEQFF
TGTGCCAGCAGCCCTCGAGCGGGGAACAATGAGCAGTTCTTC
>TRBV7-9|TRBD2|TRBJ2-2|few
CASSPSPASGVNTGELFF
TGTGCCAGCAGTCCCTCCCCCGCTAGCGGGGTTAACACCGGGGAGCTGTTTTTT
>TRBV7-9|TRBD1|TRBJ1-2|few
CASSSRQGTGYGYTF
TGTGCCAGCAGCTCCAGACAGGGTACCGGCTATGGCTACACCTTC
>TRBV7-8|NA|TRBJ2-5|NA
CASSLKEPGEETQYF
TGTGCCAGCAGCTTAAAAGAGCCGGGAGAAGAGACCCAGTACTTC
>TRBV12-3/TRBV12-4|NA|TRBJ2-5|NA
CASSSESLTQYF
TGTGCCAGCAGTTCGGAATCACTGACCCAGTACTTC
>TRBV7-2|NA|TRBJ2-5|few
CASSLWGEETQYF
TGTGCCAGCAGCTTATGGGGGGAGGAGACCCAGTACTTC
>TRBV27|NA|TRBJ2-6|NA
CASSLSGRGYPSGANVLTF
TGTGCCAGCAGTTTATCGGGCAGGGGCTACCCCTCTGGGGCCAACGTCCTGACTTTC
>TRBV4-2|TRBD1|TRBJ2-7|NA
CASSQEGDSFYEQYF
TGTGCCAGCAGCCAAGAAGGGGACAGCTTCTACGAGCAGTACTTC
>TRBV6-6|TRBD1|TRBJ2-1|NA
CASSYGLGQGAGGEQFF
TGTGCCAGCAGTTATGGGTTGGGGCAGGGGGCAGGGGGTGAGCAGTTCTTC